The entry below describes one TCR beta chain. Its matching antigen is unknown. Sorting that relied on CD45RO/CCR7/CD25/CD127/CD95/CD27 yielded CD4+ naive, central memory, regulatory and stem cell-like memory cells. The data stem from a study of beta chain features in type 1 diabetes. General observations from the study: Moderate but significant shortening of TCRB CDR3s was recorded in all four CD4+ subsets from Type 1 diabetes patients.

The study reverse transcribed the entire isolated RNA, so it sequenced expressed TCRB transcripts. Profiling relied on immunoSEQ multiplex PCR, and the TCRdb table lists in-frame clones only, not all of them. The sample includes more than 300,000 clones, roughly 13% seen only once; the top ten take about 0.01%. Germline assignment: CDR1 SGHNT and CDR2 YYREEE (reference sequence). Trimming took 5 bases from V and 0 from J, leaving 9 bases between them. The CDR3 is 13 amino acids. Specimen: naive CD4+ T cells from blood. The gene calls are TRBV5-4 and TRBJ2-7; weak D call: TRBD2 (6 bases). This receptor was obtained from a young woman with type 1 diabetes. The CDR3 loop reads CASRGGNSYEQYF. The CDR3, as DNA: TGTGCCAGCAGGGGCGGGAACTCCTACGAGCAGTACTTC. Looking up the rest from reference TRBV5-4 and TRBJ2-7 gives the full variable domain: ETGVTQSPTHLIKTRGQQVTLRCSSQSGHNTVSWYQQALGQGPQFIFQYYREEENGRGNFPPRFSGLQFPNYSSELNVNALELDDSALYLCASRGGNSYEQYFGPGTRLTVT.